The clone carrying this T cell receptor (beta chain) was detected once. Its target is unknown. The CDR3 is 16 amino acids. The V gene's germline CDR1 is MGHRA and CDR2 YSYEKL. V was pared by 6 bases and J by 0 bases, with 7 bases of the junction left unmatched. The entry originates in a study of cytomegalovirus exposure and HLA in healthy donors. Study-level results: Altogether, about 160 TCR beta chains were recorded as cytomegalovirus-associated. Sequencing likely generated an artifact that appeared as a cluster of highly shared sequence variants. A later analysis linked a missense DCLRE1C variant to TCR beta V- and J-gene trimming.

Primers: 60 Vbeta forward and 13 Jbeta reverse. Method: immunoSEQ multiplex PCR; TCRdb's copy keeps in-frame clones and lacks some. The table includes about 200,000 clones, about four fifths detected once. Sample: PBMCs. The chain is built from TRBV4-1 and TRBJ2-1; 8 bases map to TRBD2. The receptor was derived from a middle-aged man in good health and CMV-seropositive. The CDR3 reads CASSLKSGSSYNEQFF. CDR3 coding DNA: TGCGCCAGCAGTTTAAAGAGCGGGAGCTCCTACAATGAGCAGTTCTTC.